The source of this TCR beta chain is a study of cytomegalovirus exposure and HLA in healthy donors. Overall study: Among the 350 to 500 donors who were genotyped, over 70% fell in the genetic ancestry cluster that is associated with self-reported Caucasian donors.

With regard to this clone: The target antigen is unknown.

Study-wide results and caveats: With further analysis later on, most CMV-associated TCR beta chains appeared HLA-restricted. Later on, an analysis found that several of the most significant clusters appeared to be linked to common viral pathogens, which included parvovirus B19. Relative to equally common others, HLA-associated TCR beta chains showed greater clonal expansion in a later analysis.

CDR1 and CDR2 (germline): MGHRA, YSYEKL. V lost 4 bases, J lost 0 bases, and 13 bases stayed unmatched. CDR3 length equals 18 residues. Primers for the PCR totalled 60 Vbeta and 13 Jbeta. The table came from immunoSEQ multiplex PCR; TCRdb's copy has only in-frame clones and leaves some out. The data show about 150,000 clones, with around 79% seen just once and roughly 3.4% held by the top ten. V and J are TRBV4-1 and TRBJ1-2; TRBD1 aligns across 8 bases. Sample: PBMCs. The clonotype comes from a human donor in good health. The CDR3 DNA reads TGCGCCAGCAGCCTAGGGTTGGGCAGGGGGCCTTCTAACTATGGCTACACCTTC. This encodes CASSLGLGRGPSNYGYTF.